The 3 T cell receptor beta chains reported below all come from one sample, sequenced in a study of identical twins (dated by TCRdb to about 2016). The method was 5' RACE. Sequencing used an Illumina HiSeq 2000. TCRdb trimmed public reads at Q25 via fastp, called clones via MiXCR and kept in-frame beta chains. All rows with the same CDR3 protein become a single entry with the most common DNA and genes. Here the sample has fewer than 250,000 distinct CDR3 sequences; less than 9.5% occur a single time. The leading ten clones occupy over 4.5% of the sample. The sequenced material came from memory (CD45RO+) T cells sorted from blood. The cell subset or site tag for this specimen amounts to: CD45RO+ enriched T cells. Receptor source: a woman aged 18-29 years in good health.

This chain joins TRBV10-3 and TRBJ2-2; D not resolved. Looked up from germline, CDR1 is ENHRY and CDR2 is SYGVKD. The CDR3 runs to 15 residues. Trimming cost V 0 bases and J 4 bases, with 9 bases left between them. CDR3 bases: TGTGCCATCAGTGAGTCGACCACAGCCACCGGGGAGCTGTTTTTT. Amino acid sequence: CAISESTTATGELFF.

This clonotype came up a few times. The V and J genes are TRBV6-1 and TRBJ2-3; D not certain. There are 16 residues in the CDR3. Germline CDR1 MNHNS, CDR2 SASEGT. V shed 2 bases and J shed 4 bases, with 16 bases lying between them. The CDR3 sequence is CASSERDRAWADTQYF. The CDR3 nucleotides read TGTGCCAGCAGTGAACGAGACCGCGCCTGGGCAGATACGCAGTATTTT.

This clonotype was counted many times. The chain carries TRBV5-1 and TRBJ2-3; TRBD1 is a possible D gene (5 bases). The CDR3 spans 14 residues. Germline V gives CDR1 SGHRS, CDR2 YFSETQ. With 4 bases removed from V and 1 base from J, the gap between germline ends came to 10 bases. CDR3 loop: CASSIDRGTDTQYF. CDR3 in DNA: TGCGCCAGCAGCATCGACAGAGGCACAGATACGCAGTATTTT.